Below are 17 T cell receptor beta chains sequenced from a single sample in a study of shared T cell receptors in the human thymus. Assay: immunoSEQ multiplex PCR; the TCRdb copy retains only in-frame clones and omits some. The sample consists of roughly 660,000 clones, approximately 88% of them appearing once. These same data were also listed under a study on human thymus T cells.

Sequencing input: thymocytes. These receptors originate from a boy younger than two with a congenital heart defect.

The chain uses TRBV27 and TRBJ2-7, with 11 bases lining up with TRBD1. V dropped 6 bases and J dropped 7; count of bases not matched to a gene: 8. The germline CDR1 and CDR2 sequences are MNHEY and SMNVEV (reference sequence). This CDR3 contains 14 residues. This CDR3 reads CASSPGQGAGEQYF. CDR3 coding DNA: TGTGCCAGCAGCCCTGGACAGGGGGCGGGGGAGCAGTACTTC.

V usage is TRBV11-2 and J usage is TRBJ2-1; TRBD2 aligns across 11 bases. The CDR3 has 16 residues. CDR1 is SGHAT, CDR2 FQNNGV, per germline. Trimming removed 2 bases from V and 8 bases from J; junction bases left unmatched: 8. The chain's CDR3 is CASSLRLAGGRDEQFF. The CDR3 DNA is TGTGCCAGCAGCTTAAGGCTAGCGGGAGGTAGGGATGAGCAGTTCTTC.

This sequence joins TRBV27 and TRBJ2-6, with unresolved D. The germline V and J ends were trimmed by 4 bases and 2 bases, with 12 bases remaining between them. The length of the CDR3 is 16 residues. CDR1 is MNHEY and CDR2 is SMNVEV in the germline V gene (reference sequence). CDR3 sequence: CASSSLEPAGANVLTF. The CDR3, as DNA: TGTGCCAGCAGTTCCCTCGAGCCGGCTGGGGCCAACGTCCTGACTTTC.

The V call is TRBV5-8, the J call TRBJ1-4; D is possibly TRBD1 (5 bases). Trimming cost V 3 bases and J 2 bases, with 17 bases left between them. The CDR3 runs to 17 residues. Germline CDR1 and CDR2: SGHTS and YDEGEE. In nucleotides, the CDR3 is TGTGCCAGCAGCTCTTTAAATTACCGGGGGACTAATGAAAAACTGTTTTTT. Protein: CASSSLNYRGTNEKLFF.

V gene TRBV25-1 combines with J gene TRBJ2-5; possibly TRBD2 for D (5 bases). Germline values: CDR1 MGHDK, CDR2 SYGVNS. The CDR3 has 17 amino acids. V was cut by 3 bases and J by 1 base, with 18 bases left in between. CDR3: CASSDYKRPDLQETQYF. The CDR3 DNA sequence: TGTGCCAGCAGTGATTATAAGCGGCCTGACCTCCAAGAGACCCAGTACTTC.

The V gene is TRBV9, the J gene TRBJ2-5; D is uncertain. The CDR3 has 14 amino acids. V was trimmed by 0 bases and J by 2 bases, leaving 8 bases between them. Germline values: CDR1 SGDLS, CDR2 YYNGEE. The CDR3 coding sequence is TGTGCCAGCAGCGTAGAGCCGGTACAAGAGACCCAGTACTTC. Its protein product is CASSVEPVQETQYF. Complete variable domain (other parts from reference TRBV9 and TRBJ2-5): DSGVTQTPKHLITATGQRVTLRCSPRSGDLSVYWYQQSLDQGLQFLIQYYNGEERAKGNILERFSAQQFPDLHSELNLSSLELGDSALYFCASSVEPVQETQYFGPGTRLLVL.

CDR3 sequence (DNA): TGTGCCAGCAGCCGACTAGCGTGCAATGAGCAGTTCTTC. The encoded protein is CASSRLACNEQFF. The V call is TRBV14, the J call TRBJ2-1, with 8 bases matching TRBD2. The CDR3 loop spans 13 amino acids. Trimming at V came to 4 bases and at J to 6 bases, leaving 2 bases not matched to a gene. The germline gives CDR1 SGHDN, CDR2 FVKESK.

This chain uses TRBV28 with TRBJ2-1, with 10 bases that match TRBD2. The CDR3 is 18 amino acids. Germline CDR1 is MDHEN and CDR2 is SYDVKM. Trimming at V came to 6 bases and at J to 8 bases, leaving 19 bases not matched to a gene. The CDR3 nucleotides read TGTGCCAGCAGCCGCCGCTTCCTAGCGGGAGCACGAAAGGATGAGCAGTTCTTC. It encodes CASSRRFLAGARKDEQFF. The full variable domain, rest sourced from reference TRBV28 and TRBJ2-1, is DVKVTQSSRYLVKRTGEKVFLECVQDMDHENMFWYRQDPGLGLRLIYFSYDVKMKEKGDIPEGYSVSREKKERFSLILESASTNQTSMYLCASSRRFLAGARKDEQFFGPGTRLTVL.

This clone was observed a single time. The gene calls are TRBV6-4 and TRBJ1-6; 10 bases match TRBD1. This CDR3 region has 16 residues. With V trimmed by 3 bases and J by 7 bases, 6 bases remained unmatched. Germline V gene sequence: CDR1 MRHNA, CDR2 SNTAGT. This CDR3 is CASSERDRGENSPLHF. Here the CDR3 DNA reads TGTGCCAGCAGTGAGCGGGACAGGGGAGAAAATTCACCCCTCCACTTT.

J is TRBJ2-7 and V is TRBV5-1; TRBD1 matches 11 bases. V shed 5 bases, J shed 1 base, and the junction held 11 bases outside the gene matches. The CDR3 is made up of 17 amino acids. Germline CDR1 and CDR2: SGHRS and YFSETQ. The CDR3 DNA is TGCGCCAGCAGGCTCCGGGACAGGGGGGGGGTGTCCTACGAGCAGTACTTC. Residues: CASRLRDRGGVSYEQYF.

CDR3: CAWVPGTVSYEQYF. The DNA of the CDR3 is TGTGCCTGGGTTCCCGGGACAGTCTCCTACGAGCAGTACTTC. This rearrangement joins TRBV30 to TRBJ2-7; 7 nucleotides match TRBD1. Trimming cost V 5 bases and J 0 bases; bases outside gene matches: 7. The CDR3 has 14 residues. Germline V gene data show CDR1 as GTSNPN and CDR2 as SVGIG (reference sequence).

The CDR3 is CASSLGLGGLAGNNEQFF. The CDR3 DNA follows: TGTGCCAGCAGCTTAGGTCTGGGGGGACTAGCGGGAAACAATGAGCAGTTCTTC. This sequence joins TRBV7-6 and TRBJ2-1, with 13 bases identical to TRBD2. Germline-derived CDR1 and CDR2 are SGHVS and FNYEAQ. The CDR3 is 18 residues long. J gave up 5 bases and V 1 base, and 8 bases lay outside the gene matches.

The V call is TRBV11-2, the J call TRBJ2-7, with 13 nucleotides matching TRBD2. Losses at the gene ends were 1 base for V and 5 bases for J; bases not matched to a gene: 2. The CDR3 loop spans 15 amino acids. In germline, CDR1 is SGHAT, CDR2 FQNNGV. CDR3 sequence (DNA): TGTGCCAGCAGCTTAGCTACTAGCGGGGGGGACGAGCAGTACTTC. This encodes CASSLATSGGDEQYF. The full variable domain, with the rest looked up from reference TRBV11-2 and TRBJ2-7, is EAGVAQSPRYKIIEKRQSVAFWCNPISGHATLYWYQQILGQGPKLLIQFQNNGVVDDSQLPKDRFSAERLKGVDSTLKIQPAKLEDSAVYLCASSLATSGGDEQYFGPGTRLTVT.

The chain couples TRBV5-1 to TRBJ1-6; no definite D call. CDR1 is SGHRS and CDR2 is YFSETQ in the germline V gene. The CDR3 sequence is 16 residues long. With 0 bases removed from V and 6 bases from J, the gap between germline ends came to 13 bases. CDR3 in amino acids: CASSLDPESGNSPLHF. The DNA of the CDR3 is TGCGCCAGCAGCTTGGATCCGGAATCGGGTAATTCACCCCTCCACTTT.

The chain combines TRBV2 with TRBJ2-7; 8 positions match TRBD2. In germline, CDR1 is SNHLY, CDR2 FYNNEI. Losses at the gene ends were 1 base for V and 2 bases for J; bases not matched to a gene: 10. The CDR3 is 17 amino acids. The CDR3 loop reads CASSEVDEASGPYEQYF. DNA of the CDR3: TGTGCCAGCAGTGAAGTTGATGAGGCTAGCGGGCCCTACGAGCAGTACTTC.

The CDR3 DNA sequence: TGCGCCAGCAGCCAAGAGTCTCGAGCGGGAGGGCCTAATGAGCAGTTCTTC. Translated, it gives CASSQESRAGGPNEQFF. The chain links TRBV4-1 to TRBJ2-1, with 10 bases fitting TRBD2. J gave up 7 bases and V 0 bases, and 9 bases lay outside the gene matches. The germline V gene has CDR1 MGHRA and CDR2 YSYEKL. CDR3 size: 17 residues.

This chain joins TRBV7-7 and TRBJ2-5, with TRBD2 matching 9 bases. V dropped 4 bases and J dropped 3; count of bases not matched to a gene: 21. CDR1 and CDR2 from the germline V gene are SSHAT and FNYEAQ (reference sequence). This CDR3 is 20 amino acids long. The CDR3 spells CASSSWPGRRGLAGEETQYF. CDR3 DNA: TGTGCCAGCAGCTCTTGGCCCGGGAGAAGGGGGTTAGCGGGAGAAGAGACCCAGTACTTC.